Listed below are T cell receptor beta chains from one sample, sequenced in a study of spatial heterogeneity in lung cancer. TCRdb used MiXCR to reprocess the 5' RACE reads, holding one entry per CDR3 protein. The repertoire includes some 83,000 distinct CDR3 sequences, roughly 8% of them detected once, and roughly 6.4% sits in the top ten. The sample consisted of PBMCs, taken at surgery. Receptors were obtained from a male donor with early-stage non-small cell lung cancer. CDR3s include the opening cysteine and the closing phenylalanine or tryptophan. Fields, in order: V gene, J gene, D gene, clone size, CDR3 protein, CDR3 DNA. The D gene is left open where the match is weak. For some rows the clone size is stated as once, few or many, or as a class when expanded; others skip it.

v_call: TRBV7-8; j_call: TRBJ1-1; d_call: -; clone_size: few; cdr3_aa: CASSLESATEAFF; cdr3_nt: TGTGCCAGCAGCTTAGAGTCGGCCACTGAAGCTTTCTTT
v_call: TRBV4-1; j_call: TRBJ2-1; d_call: -; clone_size: -; cdr3_aa: CASSQEAAPYYNEQFF; cdr3_nt: TGCGCCAGCAGCCAAGAGGCAGCTCCTTACTACAATGAGCAGTTCTTC
v_call: TRBV10-3; j_call: TRBJ1-1; d_call: TRBD1; clone_size: -; cdr3_aa: CAISLGTAPRNTEAFF; cdr3_nt: TGTGCCATCAGCCTAGGGACAGCGCCCAGGAACACTGAAGCTTTCTTT
v_call: TRBV29-1; j_call: TRBJ2-1; d_call: TRBD2; clone_size: -; cdr3_aa: CSVEDRSSGSGNEQFF; cdr3_nt: TGCAGCGTTGAAGATAGGTCTAGCGGGAGCGGCAATGAGCAGTTCTTC
v_call: TRBV5-6; j_call: TRBJ1-5; d_call: -; clone_size: -; cdr3_aa: CASSFGGTDQPQHF; cdr3_nt: TGTGCCAGCAGCTTCGGAGGTACAGACCAGCCCCAGCATTTT
v_call: TRBV7-9; j_call: TRBJ2-1; d_call: -; clone_size: few; cdr3_aa: CASRLTSNRVDEQFF; cdr3_nt: TGTGCCAGCAGGCTAACATCCAACAGGGTTGATGAGCAGTTCTTC
v_call: TRBV7-2; j_call: TRBJ1-5; d_call: TRBD1; clone_size: -; cdr3_aa: CASSLTGTGYQPQHF; cdr3_nt: TGTGCCAGCAGCTTGACAGGGACGGGCTATCAGCCCCAGCATTTT
v_call: TRBV28; j_call: TRBJ1-1; d_call: -; clone_size: -; cdr3_aa: CASSPPSPKYTEAFF; cdr3_nt: TGTGCCAGCAGTCCCCCTTCACCAAAGTACACTGAAGCTTTCTTT
v_call: TRBV5-1; j_call: TRBJ2-1; d_call: TRBD2; clone_size: many; cdr3_aa: CASSAGLAGNEQFF; cdr3_nt: TGCGCCAGCAGCGCCGGACTAGCGGGGAATGAGCAGTTCTTC
v_call: TRBV11-2; j_call: TRBJ1-5; d_call: -; clone_size: medium-sized; cdr3_aa: CASSLSQFQPQHF; cdr3_nt: TGTGCCAGCAGCTTATCGCAATTCCAGCCCCAGCATTTT
v_call: TRBV2; j_call: TRBJ2-1; d_call: -; clone_size: few; cdr3_aa: CASSVAGEQFF; cdr3_nt: TGTGCCAGCAGTGTGGCCGGTGAGCAGTTCTTC
v_call: TRBV6-5; j_call: TRBJ2-7; d_call: TRBD2; clone_size: many; cdr3_aa: CASSSGLAETGYYEQYF; cdr3_nt: TGTGCCAGCAGCTCGGGACTAGCGGAGACTGGGTACTACGAGCAGTACTTC
v_call: TRBV6-5; j_call: TRBJ1-1; d_call: -; clone_size: -; cdr3_aa: CASRKAGQHTEAFF; cdr3_nt: TGTGCCAGCAGGAAAGCTGGACAACACACTGAAGCTTTCTTT
v_call: TRBV5-4; j_call: TRBJ2-5; d_call: -; clone_size: many; cdr3_aa: CASSRGARETQYF; cdr3_nt: TGTGCCAGCAGCCGGGGGGCGCGGGAGACCCAGTACTTC
v_call: TRBV12-3/TRBV12-4; j_call: TRBJ1-1; d_call: -; clone_size: many; cdr3_aa: CASTPRRGGDTEAFF; cdr3_nt: TGTGCCAGCACCCCTAGGAGGGGCGGAGACACTGAAGCTTTCTTT
v_call: TRBV9; j_call: TRBJ2-5; d_call: -; clone_size: many; cdr3_aa: CASSVVPGTETGTQYF; cdr3_nt: TGTGCCAGCAGCGTAGTTCCGGGCACCGAGACGGGGACCCAGTACTTC
v_call: TRBV2; j_call: TRBJ2-3; d_call: -; clone_size: -; cdr3_aa: CASHNRDTQYF; cdr3_nt: TGTGCCAGCCATAATCGGGATACGCAGTATTTT
v_call: TRBV7-2; j_call: TRBJ2-1; d_call: -; clone_size: many; cdr3_aa: CASSLGLYNEQFF; cdr3_nt: TGTGCCAGCAGCTTAGGGCTGTACAATGAGCAGTTCTTC
v_call: TRBV9; j_call: TRBJ2-3; d_call: -; clone_size: -; cdr3_aa: CASSVTTDAVGTTQYF; cdr3_nt: TGTGCCAGCAGCGTAACGACAGACGCGGTAGGGACTACGCAGTATTTT
v_call: TRBV7-2; j_call: TRBJ2-2; d_call: -; clone_size: -; cdr3_aa: CASSFGGRGTGELFF; cdr3_nt: TGTGCCAGCAGCTTTGGGGGGCGCGGCACCGGGGAGCTGTTTTTT
v_call: TRBV3-1; j_call: TRBJ2-1; d_call: TRBD2; clone_size: many; cdr3_aa: CASSPFLAGVDNEQFF; cdr3_nt: TGTGCCAGCAGCCCCTTTCTAGCGGGAGTGGACAATGAGCAGTTCTTC
v_call: TRBV5-1; j_call: TRBJ2-1; d_call: -; clone_size: many; cdr3_aa: CASSLQGQGYNEQFF; cdr3_nt: TGCGCCAGCAGCTTGCAAGGTCAGGGCTACAATGAGCAGTTCTTC
v_call: TRBV10-3; j_call: TRBJ2-3; d_call: TRBD2; clone_size: many; cdr3_aa: CAIRYRTSESTDTQYF; cdr3_nt: TGTGCCATCAGGTATAGGACTAGCGAGAGCACAGATACGCAGTATTTT
v_call: TRBV20-1; j_call: TRBJ2-3; d_call: -; clone_size: many; cdr3_aa: CSAEGNTISTDTQYF; cdr3_nt: TGCAGTGCGGAGGGGAATACCATCTCCACAGATACGCAGTATTTT
v_call: TRBV5-1; j_call: TRBJ1-3; d_call: -; clone_size: -; cdr3_aa: CASSPDGSGNTIYF; cdr3_nt: TGCGCCAGCAGCCCCGACGGGTCTGGAAACACCATATATTTT
v_call: TRBV20-1; j_call: TRBJ1-1; d_call: -; clone_size: many; cdr3_aa: CSARAVNEAFF; cdr3_nt: TGCAGTGCTAGAGCTGTTAATGAAGCTTTCTTT
v_call: TRBV24-1; j_call: TRBJ2-5; d_call: TRBD1; clone_size: many; cdr3_aa: CATSDSTQGQETQYF; cdr3_nt: TGTGCCACCAGTGATTCTACACAGGGGCAAGAGACCCAGTACTTC
v_call: TRBV7-2; j_call: TRBJ1-1; d_call: TRBD1; clone_size: many; cdr3_aa: CASMTGVKTEAFF; cdr3_nt: TGTGCCAGCATGACAGGGGTCAAAACTGAAGCTTTCTTT
v_call: TRBV7-2; j_call: TRBJ1-1; d_call: -; clone_size: few; cdr3_aa: CASSLTPPSTEAFF; cdr3_nt: TGTGCCAGCAGCTTAACACCCCCCTCGACTGAAGCTTTCTTT
v_call: TRBV10-3; j_call: TRBJ2-2; d_call: TRBD2; clone_size: -; cdr3_aa: CAISDYGGRGTGELFF; cdr3_nt: TGTGCCATCAGTGATTACGGCGGGAGAGGTACCGGGGAGCTGTTTTTT
v_call: TRBV7-9; j_call: TRBJ2-7; d_call: -; clone_size: many; cdr3_aa: CASSLMSGTYEQYF; cdr3_nt: TGTGCCAGCAGCTTAATGTCAGGGACCTACGAGCAGTACTTC
v_call: TRBV7-2; j_call: TRBJ2-3; d_call: -; clone_size: many; cdr3_aa: CASSLVVATQYF; cdr3_nt: TGTGCCAGCAGCTTAGTGGTGGCTACGCAGTATTTT
v_call: TRBV7-2; j_call: TRBJ2-1; d_call: TRBD2; clone_size: many; cdr3_aa: CASSFGSSGRNEQFF; cdr3_nt: TGTGCCAGCAGCTTCGGGTCTAGCGGGAGGAATGAGCAGTTCTTC
v_call: TRBV24-1; j_call: TRBJ2-1; d_call: TRBD2; clone_size: many; cdr3_aa: CATSAASGNNEQFF; cdr3_nt: TGTGCCACCAGTGCGGCTAGCGGAAACAATGAGCAGTTCTTC